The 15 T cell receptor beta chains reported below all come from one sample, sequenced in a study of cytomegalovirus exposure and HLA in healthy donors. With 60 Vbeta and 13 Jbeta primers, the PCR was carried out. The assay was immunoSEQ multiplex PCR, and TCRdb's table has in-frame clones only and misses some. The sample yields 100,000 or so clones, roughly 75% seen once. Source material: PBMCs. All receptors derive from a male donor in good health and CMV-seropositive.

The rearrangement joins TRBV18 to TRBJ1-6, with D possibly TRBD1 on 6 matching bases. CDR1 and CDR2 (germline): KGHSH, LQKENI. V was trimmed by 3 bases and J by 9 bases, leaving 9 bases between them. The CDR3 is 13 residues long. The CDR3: CASSPDRFSPLHF. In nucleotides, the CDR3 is TGTGCCAGCTCACCGGACAGATTTTCACCCCTCCACTTT. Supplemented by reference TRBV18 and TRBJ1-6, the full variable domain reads NAGVMQNPRHLVRRRGQEARLRCSPMKGHSHVYWYRQLPEEGLKFMVYLQKENIIDESGMPKERFSAEFPKEGPSILRIQQVVRGDSAAYFCASSPDRFSPLHFGNGTRLTVT.

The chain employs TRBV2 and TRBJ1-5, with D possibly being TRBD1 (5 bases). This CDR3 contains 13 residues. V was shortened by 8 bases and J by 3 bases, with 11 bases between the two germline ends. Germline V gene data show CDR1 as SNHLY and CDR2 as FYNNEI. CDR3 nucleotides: TGTGCCAGCCGAGCAGGGCCCAATCAGCCCCAGCATTTT. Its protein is CASRAGPNQPQHF.

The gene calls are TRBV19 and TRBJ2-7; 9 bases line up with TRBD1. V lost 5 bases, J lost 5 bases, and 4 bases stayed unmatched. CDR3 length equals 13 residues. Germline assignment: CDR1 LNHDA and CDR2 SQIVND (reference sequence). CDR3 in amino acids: CASSFGTGNEQYF. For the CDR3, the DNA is TGTGCCAGTAGTTTTGGGACAGGGAACGAGCAGTACTTC.

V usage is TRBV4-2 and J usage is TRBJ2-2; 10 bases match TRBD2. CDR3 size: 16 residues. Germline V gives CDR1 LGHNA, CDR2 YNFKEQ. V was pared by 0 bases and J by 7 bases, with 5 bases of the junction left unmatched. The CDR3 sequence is CASSQDSSGGRGELFF. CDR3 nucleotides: TGTGCCAGCAGCCAAGACTCTAGCGGGGGCCGCGGGGAGCTGTTTTTT.

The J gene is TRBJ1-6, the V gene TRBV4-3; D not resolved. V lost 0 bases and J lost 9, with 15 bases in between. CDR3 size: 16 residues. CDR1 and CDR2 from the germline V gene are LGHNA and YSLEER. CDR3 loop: CASSQDTAGGGSPLHF. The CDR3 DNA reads TGCGCCAGCAGCCAAGATACGGCCGGAGGCGGTTCACCCCTCCACTTT.

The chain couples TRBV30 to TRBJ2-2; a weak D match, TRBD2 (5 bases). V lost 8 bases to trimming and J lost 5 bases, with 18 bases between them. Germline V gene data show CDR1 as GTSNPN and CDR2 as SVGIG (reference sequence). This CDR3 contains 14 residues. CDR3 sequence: CAASRPRRTGELFF. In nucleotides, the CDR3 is TGTGCCGCATCCCGCCCCCGGAGGACCGGGGAGCTGTTTTTT.

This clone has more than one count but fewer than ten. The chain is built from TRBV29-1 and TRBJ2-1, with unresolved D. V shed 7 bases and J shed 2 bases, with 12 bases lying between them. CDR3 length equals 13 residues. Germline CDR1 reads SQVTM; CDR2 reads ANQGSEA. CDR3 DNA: TGCAGCGGAACCGGTACGACCTACAATGAGCAGTTCTTC. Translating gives CSGTGTTYNEQFF.

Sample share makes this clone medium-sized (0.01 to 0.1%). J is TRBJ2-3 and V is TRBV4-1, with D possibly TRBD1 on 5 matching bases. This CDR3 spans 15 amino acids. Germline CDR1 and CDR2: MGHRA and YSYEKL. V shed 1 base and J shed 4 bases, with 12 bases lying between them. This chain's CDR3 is CASSQVQESADTQYF. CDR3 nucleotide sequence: TGCGCCAGCAGCCAAGTACAGGAGAGCGCAGATACGCAGTATTTT.

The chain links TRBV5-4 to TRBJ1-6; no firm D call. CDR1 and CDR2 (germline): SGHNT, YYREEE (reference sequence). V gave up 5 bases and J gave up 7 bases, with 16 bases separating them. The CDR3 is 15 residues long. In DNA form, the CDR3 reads TGTGCCAGCAGGCCCGTGGGCAGCCTAAATTCACCCCTCCACTTT. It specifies CASRPVGSLNSPLHF.

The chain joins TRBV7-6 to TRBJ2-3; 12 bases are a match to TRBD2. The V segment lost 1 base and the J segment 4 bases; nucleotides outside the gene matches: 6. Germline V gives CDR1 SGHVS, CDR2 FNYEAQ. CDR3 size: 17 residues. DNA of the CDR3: TGTGCCAGCAGCTTAGGGGCGACTAGCGGGGGTTCAGATACGCAGTATTTT. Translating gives CASSLGATSGGSDTQYF. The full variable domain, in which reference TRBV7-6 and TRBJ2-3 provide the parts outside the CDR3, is GAGVSQSPRYKVTKRGQDVALRCDPISGHVSLYWYRQALGQGPEFLTYFNYEAQQDKSGLPNDRFSAERPEGSISTLTIQRTEQRDSAMYRCASSLGATSGGSDTQYFGPGTRLTVL.

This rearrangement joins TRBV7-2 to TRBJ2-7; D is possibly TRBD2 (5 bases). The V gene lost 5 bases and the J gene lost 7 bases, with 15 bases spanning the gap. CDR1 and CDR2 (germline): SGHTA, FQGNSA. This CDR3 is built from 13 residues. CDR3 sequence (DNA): TGTGCCAGCAGCCCCCTTAGCGTTTGGGAGCAGTACTTC. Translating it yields CASSPLSVWEQYF.

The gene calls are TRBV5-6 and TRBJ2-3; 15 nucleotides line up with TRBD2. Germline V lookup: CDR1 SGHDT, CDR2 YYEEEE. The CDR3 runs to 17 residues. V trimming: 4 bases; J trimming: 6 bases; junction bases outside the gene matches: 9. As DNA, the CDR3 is TGTGCCAGCAGCCGAAAACGGACTAGCGGGGGGGCGGATACGCAGTATTTT. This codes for CASSRKRTSGGADTQYF. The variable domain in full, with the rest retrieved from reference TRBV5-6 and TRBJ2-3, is DAGVTQSPTHLIKTRGQQVTLRCSPKSGHDTVSWYQQALGQGPQFIFQYYEEEERQRGNFPDRFSGHQFPNYSSELNVNALLLGDSALYLCASSRKRTSGGADTQYFGPGTRLTVL.

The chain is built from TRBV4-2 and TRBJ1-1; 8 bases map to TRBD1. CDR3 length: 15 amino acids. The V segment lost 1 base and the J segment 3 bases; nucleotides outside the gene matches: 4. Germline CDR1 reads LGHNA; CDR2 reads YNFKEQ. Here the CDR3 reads CASSQGDRRYTEAFF. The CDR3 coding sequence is TGTGCCAGCAGCCAAGGGGACAGGCGATACACTGAAGCTTTCTTT.

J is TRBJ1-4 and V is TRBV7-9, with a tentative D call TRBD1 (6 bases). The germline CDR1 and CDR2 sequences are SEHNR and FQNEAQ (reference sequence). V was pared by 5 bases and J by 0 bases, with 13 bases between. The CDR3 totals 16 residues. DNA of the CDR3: TGTGCCAGCAGCAAGCGGGACACAGCAACTAATGAAAAACTGTTTTTT. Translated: CASSKRDTATNEKLFF. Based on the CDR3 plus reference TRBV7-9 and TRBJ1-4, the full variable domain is DTGVSQNPRHKITKRGQNVTFRCDPISEHNRLYWYRQTLGQGPEFLTYFQNEAQLEKSRLLSDRFSAERPKGSFSTLEIQRTEQGDSAMYLCASSKRDTATNEKLFFGSGTQLSVL.

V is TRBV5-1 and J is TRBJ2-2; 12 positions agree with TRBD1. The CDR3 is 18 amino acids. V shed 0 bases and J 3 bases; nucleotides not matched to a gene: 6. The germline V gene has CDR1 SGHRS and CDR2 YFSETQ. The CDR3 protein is CASSLGDRGREDTGELFF. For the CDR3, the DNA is TGCGCCAGCAGCTTGGGGGACAGGGGGCGCGAGGACACCGGGGAGCTGTTTTTT.